The 31 T cell receptor beta chains given below trace back to one sample, sequenced in a study of Graves' ophthalmopathy and Graves' hyperthyroidism (dated by TCRdb to 2016 to 2019). Sequencer: Illumina HiSeq 2000. For repertoire sequencing, the TCR beta CDR3 regions were amplified from RNA transcripts. The first round of RT-PCR was done with HTBI primers and the Qiagen OneStep RT-PCR kit, and was followed by a second round of multiplex PCR, then size selection and purification. In TCRdb, the public reads were trimmed at Q25 with fastp and aligned with MiXCR, with productive beta chains retained. Each entry is one CDR3 protein sequence, shown with its most common DNA and genes. This sample is represented by about 230,000 distinct CDR3 sequences; around 45% of them were singletons. Of the sample, about 45% falls within the top ten clones. What was sequenced was peripheral blood. These TCRs come from an adult man with Graves' ophthalmopathy.

The genes are TRBV5-1 and TRBJ2-7, with 7 bases lining up with TRBD1. The V and J ends lost 7 bases and 2 bases, in that order; junction bases with no gene match: 3. Germline assignment: CDR1 SGHRS and CDR2 YFSETQ. The CDR3 loop spans 12 amino acids. CDR3 sequence: CASGDRTYEQYF. CDR3 DNA: TGCGCCAGCGGGGACAGAACCTACGAGCAGTACTTC.

The CDR3 sequence is CASSPDRGTQPQHF. For the CDR3, the DNA is TGTGCCAGCAGCCCCGACAGGGGTACTCAGCCCCAGCATTTT. This chain links TRBV7-9 with TRBJ1-5, with 8 bases identical to TRBD1. The ends lost 5 bases at V and 6 bases at J; junction bases unmatched: 6. Germline V gene lookup returns CDR1 SEHNR and CDR2 FQNEAQ (reference sequence). The CDR3 has 14 residues.

Details on this clonotype: One end of the junction fails to match germline, which may point to a read error. The chain is built from TRBV10-2 and TRBJ2-5; D might be TRBD1 (6 bases). The CDR3 has 14 amino acids. CDR1 is WSHSY, CDR2 SAAADI, per germline. CDR3 nucleotide sequence: TGTGCCAGCAGTGTAGGAACAGGGCGACAGCCCCAGTACTTC. Translating it yields CASSVGTGRQPQYF.

The chain couples TRBV20-1 to TRBJ1-5; TRBD1 aligns across 12 bases. Trimming took 6 bases from V and 6 from J; bases not matched to a gene: 6. The CDR3 is 14 amino acids. Germline-derived CDR1 and CDR2 are DFQATT and SNEGSKA (reference sequence). Here the CDR3 reads CSASGTGGSQPQHF. CDR3 DNA: TGCAGTGCCTCCGGGACAGGGGGCTCTCAGCCCCAGCATTTT.

There are a few counts of this clonotype. This rearrangement joins TRBV10-3 to TRBJ2-6; possibly TRBD1 or TRBD2 for D (5 bases each). Trimming left V 10 bases short and J 2 bases short, with 15 bases between. Germline values: CDR1 ENHRY, CDR2 SYGVKD. The CDR3 contains 15 residues. The CDR3 spells CASNRDVPGANVLTF. CDR3 coding DNA: TGTGCCAGCAACCGGGACGTCCCTGGGGCCAACGTCCTGACTTTC.

In this sample, this clonotype turned up a few times. The J gene is TRBJ2-6, the V gene TRBV7-9, with D perhaps TRBD1 or TRBD2 (5 bases each). The CDR3 is 16 amino acids. Trimming pared 3 bases from V and 0 bases from J, leaving 9 bases between. CDR1 and CDR2 from the germline V gene are SEHNR and FQNEAQ (reference sequence). CDR3 nucleotides: TGTGCCAGCAGCTTGTGGGGGAGCTCTGGGGCCAACGTCCTGACTTTC. Translating it yields CASSLWGSSGANVLTF.

There are a few counts of this clonotype. The J gene is TRBJ2-7, the V gene TRBV20-1, with 8 bases matching TRBD2. V lost 4 bases, J lost 3 bases, and 11 bases stayed unmatched. The CDR3 sequence is 15 residues long. Germline loops: CDR1 DFQATT, CDR2 SNEGSKA (reference sequence). CDR3 loop: CSAIAIKAGVYEQYF. The CDR3 bases are TGCAGTGCTATAGCAATAAAAGCGGGGGTCTACGAGCAGTACTTC.

The gene calls are TRBV7-2 and TRBJ1-1, with 7 bases matching TRBD1. The V segment lost 3 bases and the J segment 11 bases; nucleotides outside the gene matches: 9. The CDR3 is 13 amino acids. Germline CDR1 reads SGHTA; CDR2 reads FQGNSA. This chain's CDR3 is CASSFEGARGAFF. In nucleotides, the CDR3 is TGTGCCAGCAGCTTCGAGGGGGCAAGGGGGGCTTTCTTT. Using reference TRBV7-2 and TRBJ1-1 for the parts outside the CDR3, the full variable domain is GAGVSQSPSNKVTEKGKDVELRCDPISGHTALYWYRQSLGQGLEFLIYFQGNSAPDKSGLPSDRFSAERTGGSVSTLTIQRTQQEDSAVYLCASSFEGARGAFFGQGTRLTVV.

V gene TRBV10-2 combines with J gene TRBJ2-7; 7 bases line up with TRBD1. This CDR3 comprises 13 residues. CDR1 and CDR2 (germline): WSHSY, SAAADI. V lost 3 bases and J lost 6; bases outside the gene matches: 5. This CDR3 is CASSDQGVAEQYF. The CDR3 DNA reads as TGCGCCAGCAGTGACCAGGGGGTGGCCGAGCAGTACTTC.

Of note for this clonotype: The DNA is left out, because the CDR3 cannot be placed on it with certainty; the CDR3 is given as TCRdb lists it. V is TRBV20-1 and J is TRBJ2-2; TRBD1 was called by the table and not checked on the DNA. Including both end residues, the CDR3 is 14 amino acids long. Germline values: CDR1 DFQATT, CDR2 SNEGSKA (reference sequence). This CDR3 reads CSAARDRVMGSCFF.

CDR3 loop: CASSPKTPNTGELFF. CDR3 in DNA: TGTGCCAGCAGCCCGAAAACTCCGAACACCGGGGAGCTGTTTTTT. The J gene is TRBJ2-2, the V gene TRBV11-2, with D uncertain. V shed 5 bases and J shed 0 bases, with 10 bases lying between them. CDR3 length: 15 amino acids. Looked up from germline, CDR1 is SGHAT and CDR2 is FQNNGV.

To note about this clonotype: The conserved final phenylalanine or tryptophan is absent from the CDR3, which likely points to a read error. The genes are TRBV7-2 and TRBJ1-2; D unresolved. The CDR3 is made up of 13 amino acids. V was shortened by 3 bases and J by 8 bases, with 13 bases between the two germline ends. Germline CDR1 SGHTA, CDR2 FQGNSA. The CDR3 nucleotides are TGTGCCAGCAGCTTTCTCCGGGGAGAGGGCTACACCCTC. As protein: CASSFLRGEGYTL.

The chain couples TRBV2 to TRBJ1-4, with 9 bases identical to TRBD1. CDR3 length: 14 amino acids. The V gene's germline CDR1 is SNHLY and CDR2 FYNNEI. The trim removed 8 bases at V and 10 bases at J, leaving 11 bases unmatched. CDR3: CASDKGQGGGKLFF. The DNA of the CDR3 is TGTGCCAGCGATAAGGGACAGGGAGGTGGAAAACTGTTTTTT.

This clonotype turned up a few times. CDR3 amino acids: CASSDGQASYEQYF. The CDR3 bases are TGCGCCAGCAGTGATGGTCAGGCCTCCTACGAGCAGTACTTC. The chain is built from TRBV10-2 and TRBJ2-7; D is unclear. The CDR3 extends over 14 amino acids. Germline V CDR1 and CDR2: WSHSY, SAAADI. Trimming cost V 3 bases and J 0 bases, with 9 bases left between them.

This clonotype was seen at least ten times. V and J are TRBV24-1 and TRBJ1-2; no clear D gene. CDR3 size: 16 residues. The germline gives CDR1 KGHDR, CDR2 SFDVKD. With 9 bases removed from V and 1 base from J, the gap between germline ends came to 20 bases. CDR3 residues: CATLGPVVVRNYGYTF. The CDR3 DNA reads TGTGCCACCCTAGGCCCCGTCGTAGTCCGTAACTATGGCTACACCTTC.

The chain recombines TRBV7-2 with TRBJ2-7; tentatively, D is TRBD1 or TRBD2 (5 bases each). Germline lookup yields CDR1 SGHTA and CDR2 FQGNSA. Trimming cost V 0 bases and J 0 bases, with 9 bases left between them. This CDR3 contains 15 residues. The CDR3 spells CASSLAPGSSYEQYF. Written as DNA, the CDR3 is TGTGCCAGCAGCTTAGCCCCAGGGAGCTCCTACGAGCAGTACTTC. The full variable domain, completed using reference TRBV7-2 and TRBJ2-7, is GAGVSQSPSNKVTEKGKDVELRCDPISGHTALYWYRQSLGQGLEFLIYFQGNSAPDKSGLPSDRFSAERTGGSVSTLTIQRTQQEDSAVYLCASSLAPGSSYEQYFGPGTRLTVT.

This clonotype was recorded a few times. This chain connects TRBV13 to TRBJ1-2; D might be TRBD1 (6 bases). The CDR3 loop spans 16 amino acids. Trimming removed 7 bases from V and 3 bases from J, with 21 bases in between. Germline CDR1 and CDR2: PRHDT and FYEKMQ (reference sequence). CDR3 sequence: CASTLEQWQGHYGYTF. CDR3 nucleotides: TGTGCCAGCACCCTCGAGCAGTGGCAGGGGCACTATGGCTACACCTTC.

The chain joins TRBV7-8 to TRBJ1-1; the D is unclear. The V end was cut by 5 bases, the J end by 0 bases, with 13 bases between. In germline, CDR1 is SGHVS, CDR2 FQNEAQ. The CDR3 runs 15 residues. This CDR3 reads CASSRADVMNTEAFF. Here the CDR3 DNA reads TGTGCCAGCAGCCGAGCAGACGTTATGAACACTGAAGCTTTCTTT.

This clonotype was found a few times. This chain connects TRBV12-3 or TRBV12-4 to TRBJ2-7, with D unresolved. The CDR3 is 11 residues long. V was pared by 4 bases and J by 4 bases, with 5 bases between. CDR3 nucleotide sequence: TGTGCCAGCAGTTCAAAGTACGAGCAGTACTTC. Encoded protein: CASSSKYEQYF.

V usage is TRBV6-1 and J usage is TRBJ1-1; D is undetermined. Germline V gene sequence: CDR1 MNHNS, CDR2 SASEGT. Trimming shortened V by 5 bases and J by 14 bases, and 18 bases separated the two germline ends. The CDR3 totals 12 residues. CDR3 residues: CASSYSKNPPFF. The CDR3 DNA reads TGTGCCAGCAGTTACTCGAAGAACCCACCATTCTTT.

The V gene is TRBV11-1, the J gene TRBJ2-7, with 7 bases fitting TRBD1. This CDR3 has 14 residues. Trimming took 3 bases from V and 2 from J; bases not matched to a gene: 4. Germline loops: CDR1 SGHAT, CDR2 FQDESV (reference sequence). The CDR3 DNA follows: TGTGCCAGCAGCTTCCGACAGGGCGCCTACGAGCAGTACTTC. This sequence encodes CASSFRQGAYEQYF. Filled out from reference TRBV11-1 and TRBJ2-7, the complete variable domain reads EAEVAQSPRYKITEKSQAVAFWCDPISGHATLYWYRQILGQGPELLVQFQDESVVDDSQLPKDRFSAERLKGVDSTLKIQPAELGDSAMYLCASSFRQGAYEQYFGPGTRLTVT.

This clonotype was seen a few times. The J gene is TRBJ2-2, the V gene TRBV29-1; D might be TRBD1 (7 bases). V dropped 6 bases and J dropped 4 bases, with 15 bases sitting between them. This CDR3 has 14 residues. Germline CDR1 and CDR2: SQVTM and ANQGSEA. The CDR3 DNA reads as TGCAGCGTGCAGGACAGGAGGGGCACCGGGGAGCTGTTTTTT. This sequence encodes CSVQDRRGTGELFF.

This clonotype was observed a few times. This chain joins TRBV7-8 and TRBJ1-5, with D possibly matching TRBD1 (5 bases). The V and J ends lost 2 bases and 7 bases respectively, with 15 bases between them. This CDR3 comprises 15 residues. Germline CDR1 and CDR2: SGHVS and FQNEAQ. The CDR3 nucleotides read TGTGCCAGCAGCTTACTGGCAGGGACGGAGCAGCCCCAGCATTTT. Its translation: CASSLLAGTEQPQHF.

This clonotype was seen many times. The chain employs TRBV29-1 and TRBJ1-2, with D maybe TRBD1 (5 bases). This CDR3 comprises 14 residues. Germline CDR1 SQVTM, CDR2 ANQGSEA. The V end was cut by 4 bases, the J end by 0 bases, with 12 bases between. CDR3 sequence (DNA): TGCAGCGTTGTACCCAGGGTAGCTAACTATGGCTACACCTTC. As protein: CSVVPRVANYGYTF.

The chain couples TRBV7-8 to TRBJ2-5, with 12 nucleotides matching TRBD2. In germline, CDR1 is SGHVS, CDR2 FQNEAQ. This CDR3 has 16 amino acids. V shed 5 bases, J shed 5 bases, and the junction held 9 bases outside the gene matches. CDR3 amino acids: CASSRSSGGAWETQYF. DNA for the CDR3: TGTGCCAGCAGCCGCTCTAGCGGGGGGGCCTGGGAGACCCAGTACTTC.

The genes are TRBV5-5 and TRBJ1-3; the D is unclear. This CDR3 is built from 14 residues. Trimming stripped 7 bases from V and 0 bases from J, with 11 bases between. Looked up from germline, CDR1 is SGHKS and CDR2 is YYEKEE (reference sequence). In DNA, the CDR3 is TGTGCCAGCCACTTTCTGGACTCTGGAAACACCATATATTTT. Its protein product is CASHFLDSGNTIYF.

V is TRBV9 and J is TRBJ2-7; D may correspond to TRBD1 or TRBD2 (5 bases each). Germline V gives CDR1 SGDLS, CDR2 YYNGEE. The CDR3 has 16 residues. Trimming stripped 3 bases from V and 5 bases from J, with 21 bases between. The CDR3 loop is CASSEGKGSNSHEQYF. The DNA for the CDR3 is TGTGCCAGCAGCGAGGGGAAGGGGAGTAACAGTCACGAGCAGTACTTC.

The gene calls are TRBV19 and TRBJ2-7; 9 bases match TRBD2. J gave up 2 bases and V 4 bases, and 3 bases lay outside the gene matches. CDR1 and CDR2 from the germline V gene are LNHDA and SQIVND (reference sequence). This CDR3 region has 14 residues. CDR3: CASSRGTSPYEQYF. The CDR3 DNA sequence: TGTGCCAGTAGTAGGGGGACTAGCCCCTACGAGCAGTACTTC.

This clonotype was seen many times. The rearrangement links TRBV10-2 to TRBJ2-7; D may be TRBD1 or TRBD2 (5 bases each). The CDR3 has 15 residues. V was clipped by 3 bases and J by 3 bases, with 15 bases between them. The V gene's germline CDR1 is WSHSY and CDR2 SAAADI. This CDR3 is CASSDTGTGNYEQYF. CDR3 nucleotide sequence: TGCGCCAGCAGTGATACCGGGACGGGAAACTACGAGCAGTACTTC.

There are many counts of this clonotype. This chain links TRBV29-1 with TRBJ2-7; 7 nucleotides match TRBD2. The germline CDR1 and CDR2 sequences are SQVTM and ANQGSEA. V lost 5 bases, J lost 5 bases, and 12 bases stayed unmatched. The CDR3 loop spans 14 amino acids. CDR3 region: CSVHFGRGEDEQYF. The CDR3, as DNA: TGCAGCGTTCACTTCGGACGGGGGGAGGACGAGCAGTACTTC.

This chain connects TRBV29-1 to TRBJ1-1, with TRBD1 as a possible D gene (5 bases). Germline V gives CDR1 SQVTM, CDR2 ANQGSEA. This CDR3 region has 12 residues. CDR3 bases: TGCACCGGGGGAGACATGAACACTGAAGCTTTCTTT. This sequence encodes CTGGDMNTEAFF.